These 9 T cell receptor beta chains were all obtained from the same sample, sequenced in a study of graft-versus-host responses after intestinal transplantation. Using immunoSEQ multiplex PCR, the repertoire was profiled, and TCRdb retains in-frame clones only, with some absent. The sample has 24,000 or so clones, 82% seen once. Their antigens remain unidentified. The sequences come from unstimulated CD8+ T cells sorted from spleen or lymph node cells, collected before transplant. The receptor source for this set is a human donor who was the organ donor for an intestinal transplant.

The chain is built from TRBV6-5 and TRBJ2-1, with 7 nucleotides matching TRBD2. V trimming: 4 bases; J trimming: 4 bases; junction bases outside the gene matches: 7. Germline CDR1 reads MNHEY; CDR2 reads SVGAGI. The CDR3 covers 15 residues. CDR3 sequence: CASSSDSSGYNEQFF. The CDR3 DNA is TGTGCCAGCAGTTCCGACTCTAGCGGATACAATGAGCAGTTCTTC.

The V gene is TRBV7-8, the J gene TRBJ2-7; D is ambiguous. V gave up 3 bases and J gave up 0 bases, with 6 bases separating them. The CDR3 is 13 amino acids. CDR1 and CDR2 (germline): SGHVS, FQNEAQ. The DNA of the CDR3 is TGTGCCAGCAGCTTCGGTCCCTCCTACGAGCAGTACTTC. Protein sequence: CASSFGPSYEQYF.

J is TRBJ1-1 and V is TRBV7-9; 8 bases are a match to TRBD1. The CDR3 has 12 residues. The trim removed 1 base at V and 8 bases at J, leaving 0 bases unmatched. Germline assignment: CDR1 SEHNR and CDR2 FQNEAQ (reference sequence). For the CDR3, the DNA is TGTGCCAGCAGCTTAGGGGACAGGGAAGCTTTCTTT. Protein: CASSLGDREAFF.

The chain carries TRBV13 and TRBJ2-5, with 8 bases fitting TRBD1. Germline V lookup: CDR1 PRHDT, CDR2 FYEKMQ (reference sequence). J was trimmed by 3 bases and V by 1 base; bases with no gene match: 7. This CDR3 has 16 residues. In nucleotides, the CDR3 is TGTGCCAGCAGCTTAGAAGGCAGGGGGCAGGAAGAGACCCAGTACTTC. It translates to CASSLEGRGQEETQYF.

The rearrangement links TRBV7-9 to TRBJ1-4; D is ambiguous. In germline, CDR1 is SEHNR, CDR2 FQNEAQ (reference sequence). The CDR3 loop spans 18 amino acids. Between the trimmed V and J ends, which lost 0 bases and 6 bases, there was a span of 20 bases. The CDR3 DNA is TGTGCCAGCAGCTTAGCGGATGACGGAACTAGTTCGGATGAAAAACTGTTTTTT. Its translation is CASSLADDGTSSDEKLFF.

The chain combines TRBV6-5 with TRBJ2-7, with D perhaps being TRBD1 or TRBD2 (5 bases each). Per germline, CDR1 MNHEY and CDR2 SVGAGI. V was trimmed by 2 bases and J by 2 bases, leaving 10 bases between them. CDR3 length: 14 residues. CDR3: CASSYGGPPYEQYF. In nucleotides, the CDR3 is TGTGCCAGCAGTTACGGGGGTCCTCCCTACGAGCAGTACTTC.

The V gene is TRBV4-3, the J gene TRBJ1-1, with a tentative D call TRBD1 (5 bases). The germline gives CDR1 LGHNA, CDR2 YSLEER. The CDR3 runs to 16 residues. V lost 3 bases, J lost 1 base, and 15 bases lay in between. In nucleotides, the CDR3 is TGCGCCAGCAGCCAGTCCTTGGCGACAGAGAACACTGAAGCTTTCTTT. Its translation is CASSQSLATENTEAFF.

Only a few counts were recorded for this clone. The chain joins TRBV11-2 to TRBJ2-1, with TRBD2 matching 9 bases. This CDR3 has 16 residues. The junction had 5 bases not matched to a gene; V was cut back by 1 base and J by 4 bases. The germline V gene encodes CDR1 SGHAT and CDR2 FQNNGV. The CDR3 DNA sequence: TGTGCCAGCAGCTTAGTGGCTAGCGGGATATACAATGAGCAGTTCTTC. Translation gives CASSLVASGIYNEQFF.

The rearrangement links TRBV9 to TRBJ2-3; 10 bases align to TRBD2. Germline trimming cut 2 bases from V and 5 bases from J; bases unmatched to any gene: 5. CDR1 and CDR2 from the germline V gene are SGDLS and YYNGEE. This CDR3 region has 15 residues. The DNA for the CDR3 is TGTGCCAGCAGCGTCAGCGGGGGGGCTGGAGATACGCAGTATTTT. This translates into CASSVSGGAGDTQYF.